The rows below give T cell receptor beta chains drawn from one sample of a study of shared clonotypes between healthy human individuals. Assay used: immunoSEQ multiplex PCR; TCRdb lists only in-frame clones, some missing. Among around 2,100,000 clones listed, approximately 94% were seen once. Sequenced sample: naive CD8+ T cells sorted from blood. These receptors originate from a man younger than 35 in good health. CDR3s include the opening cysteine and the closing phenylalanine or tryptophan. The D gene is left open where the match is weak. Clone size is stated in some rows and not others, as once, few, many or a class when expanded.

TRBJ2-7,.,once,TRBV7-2,CASSLAGVPYEQYF,TGTGCCAGCAGCTTAGCGGGAGTGCCCTACGAGCAGTACTTC
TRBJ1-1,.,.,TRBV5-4,CASSIGQFGAFF,TGTGCCAGCAGCATTGGACAGTTTGGAGCTTTCTTT
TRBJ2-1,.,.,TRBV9,CASSVWAENEQFF,TGTGCCAGCAGCGTTTGGGCCGAGAATGAGCAGTTCTTC
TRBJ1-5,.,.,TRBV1,CTSSQGPGSQPQHF,TGCACCAGCAGCCAAGGACCCGGGAGTCAGCCCCAGCATTTT
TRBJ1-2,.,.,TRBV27,CASSDSYGYTF,TGTGCCAGCAGTGACAGCTATGGCTACACCTTC
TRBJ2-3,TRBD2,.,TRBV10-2,CASSIAGASTDTQYF,TGCGCCAGCAGTATAGCGGGAGCTAGCACAGATACGCAGTATTTT
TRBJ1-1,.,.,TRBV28,CASRPPWGGANTEAFF,TGTGCCAGCAGACCACCTTGGGGGGGAGCGAACACTGAAGCTTTCTTT
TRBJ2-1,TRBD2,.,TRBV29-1,CSVLSGAGGPLDEQFF,TGCAGCGTCTTATCCGGAGCGGGAGGGCCTTTGGATGAGCAGTTCTTC
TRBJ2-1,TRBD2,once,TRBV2,CASSLPGLASDEQFF,TGTGCCAGCAGTTTACCGGGACTAGCTAGTGATGAGCAGTTCTTC
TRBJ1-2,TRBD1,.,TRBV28,CASSLDRGYGYTF,TGTGCCAGCAGCCTGGACAGGGGATATGGCTACACCTTC
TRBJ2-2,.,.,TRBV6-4,CASSDSTGELFF,TGTGCCAGCAGTGATTCCACCGGGGAGCTGTTTTTT
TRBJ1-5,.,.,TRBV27,CASSLFEHQPQHF,TGTGCCAGCAGTTTGTTTGAACATCAGCCCCAGCATTTT
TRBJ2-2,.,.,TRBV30,CAWSSTGNTGELFF,TGTGCCTGGAGTTCCACAGGGAACACCGGGGAGCTGTTTTTT
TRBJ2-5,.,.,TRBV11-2,CASSPFEETQYF,TGTGCCAGCAGCCCATTTGAAGAGACCCAGTACTTC
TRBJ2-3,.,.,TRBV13,CASSPEVRDTQYF,TGTGCCAGCAGCCCCGAGGTGAGGGATACGCAGTATTTT
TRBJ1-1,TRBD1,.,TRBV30,CAWGTALEAFF,TGTGCCTGGGGGACAGCACTTGAAGCTTTCTTT
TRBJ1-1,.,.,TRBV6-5,CASSLQARGAEAFF,TGTGCCAGCAGCCTCCAGGCAAGGGGAGCTGAAGCTTTCTTT
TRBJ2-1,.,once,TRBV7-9,CASSLASGEQFF,TGTGCCAGCAGCTTAGCGAGCGGTGAGCAGTTCTTC
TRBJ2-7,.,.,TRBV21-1,CASSKRPGLSYEQYF,TGTGCCAGCAGCAAACGGCCAGGACTATCCTACGAGCAGTACTTC
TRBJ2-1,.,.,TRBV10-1,CAPRWVNEQFF,TGCGCCCCCCGTTGGGTGAATGAGCAGTTCTTC
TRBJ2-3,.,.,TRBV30,CAWTLAAGDTQYF,TGTGCCTGGACCTTAGCGGCGGGGGATACGCAGTATTTT
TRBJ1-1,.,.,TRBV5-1,CASSPLEGTNTEAFF,TGCGCCAGCAGCCCCCTCGAGGGCACAAACACTGAAGCTTTCTTT
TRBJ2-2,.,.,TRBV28,CASSFGTGELFF,TGTGCCAGCAGTTTTGGCACCGGGGAGCTGTTTTTT
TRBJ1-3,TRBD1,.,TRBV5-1,CASSSGQGISGNTIYF,TGCGCCAGCAGCTCGGGACAGGGAATCTCTGGAAACACCATATATTTT
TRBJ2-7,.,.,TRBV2,CASSGGQGSSYEQYF,TGTGCCAGCAGTGGGGGCCAGGGGAGCTCCTACGAGCAGTACTTC
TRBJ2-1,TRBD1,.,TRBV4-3,CASSLGTGGTEFNEQFF,TGCGCCAGCAGCCTCGGGACAGGGGGGACGGAGTTCAATGAGCAGTTCTTC
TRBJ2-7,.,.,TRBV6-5,CASSPTALTYEQYF,TGTGCCAGCAGTCCGACAGCGTTGACCTACGAGCAGTACTTC
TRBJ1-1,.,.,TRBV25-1,CASSELGYTEAFF,TGTGCCAGCAGTGAACTGGGTTACACTGAAGCTTTCTTT
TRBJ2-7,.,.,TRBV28,CASEDRIAYEQYF,TGTGCCAGCGAGGACAGAATAGCATACGAGCAGTACTTC
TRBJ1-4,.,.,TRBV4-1,CASSLRSPTNEKLFF,TGCGCCAGCAGCCTACGTTCCCCAACTAATGAAAAACTGTTTTTT
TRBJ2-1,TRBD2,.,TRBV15,CATSGPPGLLFNEQFF,TGTGCCACCAGCGGACCACCGGGACTACTATTTAATGAGCAGTTCTTC
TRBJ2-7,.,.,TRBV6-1,CASSERGRYEQYF,TGTGCCAGCAGTGAGCGGGGGCGCTACGAGCAGTACTTC
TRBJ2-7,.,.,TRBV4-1,CASSQVVLDYEQYF,TGCGCCAGCAGCCAAGTGGTACTAGACTACGAGCAGTACTTC
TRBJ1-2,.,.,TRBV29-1,CSVVTGAGYTF,TGCAGCGTTGTAACGGGGGCGGGCTACACCTTC
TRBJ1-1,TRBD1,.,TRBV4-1,CASSHRGMATEAFF,TGCGCCAGCAGCCACAGGGGGATGGCCACTGAAGCTTTCTTT
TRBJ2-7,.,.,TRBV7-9,CASSLIAAPYEQYF,TGTGCCAGCAGCTTAATCGCAGCACCCTACGAGCAGTACTTC
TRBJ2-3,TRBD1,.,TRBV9,CASSDTGVASNTQYF,TGTGCCAGCAGCGACACAGGGGTAGCTTCGAATACGCAGTATTTT